This record looks at one T cell receptor (beta chain) sequence and its context. In the authors' workflow: Reference gene primer amplification in the assay estimated nucleated cell counts. Assay: immunoSEQ multiplex PCR; the TCRdb copy retains only in-frame clones and omits some. The DNA gave D and trimming, while V, J and clone size come from that table. The sample yields about 35,000 clones, roughly 86% seen once. The length of the CDR3 is 13 residues. CDR1 and CDR2 (germline): SGDLS, YYNGEE. V lost 4 bases to trimming and J lost 0 bases, with 7 bases between them. The sample originates from a study of blood T cell repertoires in COVID-19. Across the study: Some COVID-19 samples were acute and others convalescent; all came from the United States, Italy and Spain. In each case, the material was cDNA or gDNA derived from T cells, B-cell-depleted T cells, or PBMCs.

The clonotype comes from a human donor in a cohort sampled during active COVID-19. The source material was peripheral blood. V is TRBV9 and J is TRBJ2-5; tentative D call: TRBD1 (5 bases). The CDR3 loop reads CASSKGNQETQYF. As DNA, the CDR3 is TGTGCCAGCAGCAAGGGGAACCAAGAGACCCAGTACTTC.